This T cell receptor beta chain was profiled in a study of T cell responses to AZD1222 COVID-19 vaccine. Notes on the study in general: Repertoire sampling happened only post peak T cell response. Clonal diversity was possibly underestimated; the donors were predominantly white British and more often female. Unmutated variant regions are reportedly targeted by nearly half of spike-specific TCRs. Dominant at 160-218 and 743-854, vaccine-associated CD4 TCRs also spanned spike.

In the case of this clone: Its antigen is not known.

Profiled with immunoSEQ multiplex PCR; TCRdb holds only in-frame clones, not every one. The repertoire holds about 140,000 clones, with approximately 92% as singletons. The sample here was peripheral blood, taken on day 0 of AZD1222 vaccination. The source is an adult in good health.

The CDR3 spells CASSLVGLSGNEQFF. The CDR3 coding sequence is TGTGCCAGCAGCTTAGTCGGTTTGTCTGGGAATGAGCAGTTCTTC. The chain links TRBV7-2 to TRBJ2-1; D call uncertain. CDR3 length: 15 residues. Germline CDR1 and CDR2: SGHTA and FQGNSA. Trimming removed 1 base from V and 7 bases from J, with 14 bases in between.